This T cell receptor (beta chain) was found in a study of shared clonotypes between healthy human individuals. TCRdb's copy holds only in-frame clones and misses some; the assay was immunoSEQ multiplex PCR. The profile shows some 380,000 clones, 90% to 97% of them singletons. Germline CDR1 is MNHNS and CDR2 is SASEGT. The CDR3 extends over 17 amino acids. V lost 1 base, J lost 11 bases, and 23 bases lay in between. Sequencing was carried out using memory CD8+ T cells sorted from blood. Subset given: CD45RO+ cells pooled with CCR7-negative TemRA cells. J is TRBJ1-4 and V is TRBV6-1, with D possibly matching TRBD1 (5 bases). The sequence came from a young man in good health. CDR3 DNA: TGTGCCAGCAGTGAAGATGCAGGCCCTATATCCCGGGGGAAACTGTTTTTT. Amino acid sequence: CASSEDAGPISRGKLFF.